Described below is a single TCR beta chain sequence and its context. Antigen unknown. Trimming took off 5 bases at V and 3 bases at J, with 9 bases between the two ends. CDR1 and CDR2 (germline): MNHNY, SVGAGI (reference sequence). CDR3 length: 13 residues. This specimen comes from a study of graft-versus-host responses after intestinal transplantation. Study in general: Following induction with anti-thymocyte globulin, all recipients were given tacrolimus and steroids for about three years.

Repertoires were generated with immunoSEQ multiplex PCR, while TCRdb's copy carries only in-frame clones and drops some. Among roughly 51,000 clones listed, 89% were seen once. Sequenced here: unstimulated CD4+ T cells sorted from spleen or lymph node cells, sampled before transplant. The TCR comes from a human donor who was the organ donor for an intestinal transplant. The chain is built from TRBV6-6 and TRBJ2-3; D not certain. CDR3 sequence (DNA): TGTGCCAGCAGTCCCCCCTCTACAGATACGCAGTATTTT. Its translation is CASSPPSTDTQYF.